The rows below give T cell receptor beta chains drawn from one sample of a study of post-analysis software for immune sequencing data. A single record per CDR3 protein comes from TCRdb applying MiXCR to the PCR reads. In the table there are 380,000 or so distinct CDR3 sequences, less than 35% of which are singletons. Sequenced input: blood. The receptors were gathered from a girl aged 5 to 17 with multiple sclerosis. CDR3s include the opening cysteine and the closing phenylalanine or tryptophan. The order of the fields is D gene, V gene, CDR3 length, J gene, clone size, CDR3 protein, CDR3 DNA. D genes are given only for firm matches. Clone size, where shown, is once, few, many, or a class for clones that have expanded.

D: TRBD2; V: TRBV4-3; length: 14; J: TRBJ2-1; size: few; CDR3: CASSQGLAGGPEFF; DNA: TGCGCCAGCAGCCAAGGACTAGCGGGGGGGCCAGAGTTCTTC
D: TRBD2; V: TRBV7-2; length: 16; J: TRBJ2-5; size: -; CDR3: CASSLGLAGLQETQYF; DNA: TGTGCCAGCAGCTTGGGACTAGCGGGGCTCCAAGAGACCCAGTACTTC
D: -; V: TRBV29-1; length: 13; J: TRBJ1-2; size: -; CDR3: CSVTDNRIDGYTF; DNA: TGCAGCGTCACGGACAATAGAATCGATGGCTACACCTTC
D: -; V: TRBV9; length: 17; J: TRBJ2-5; size: -; CDR3: CASSVGLARQSQETQYF; DNA: TGTGCCAGCAGCGTAGGCCTAGCCCGGCAATCCCAAGAGACCCAGTACTTC
D: TRBD1; V: TRBV27; length: 16; J: TRBJ1-5; size: -; CDR3: CASSWDRVYSNQPQHF; DNA: TGTGCCAGCAGTTGGGACAGGGTTTATAGCAATCAGCCCCAGCATTTT
D: -; V: TRBV12-3/TRBV12-4; length: 13; J: TRBJ1-4; size: -; CDR3: CASSLMGPSRLFF; DNA: TGTGCCAGCAGTTTAATGGGCCCTAGCAGGCTGTTTTTT
D: -; V: TRBV29-1; length: 15; J: TRBJ2-3; size: few; CDR3: CSVVPAGHPGGTQYF; DNA: TGCAGCGTTGTTCCAGCGGGACACCCAGGAGGTACGCAGTATTTT
D: -; V: TRBV27; length: 14; J: TRBJ2-4; size: few; CDR3: CASSSGLSKNIQYF; DNA: TGTGCCAGCAGTTCGGGCTTATCGAAAAACATTCAGTACTTC
D: TRBD2; V: TRBV4-2; length: 15; J: TRBJ2-1; size: -; CDR3: CASSQETSGADEQFF; DNA: TGTGCCAGCAGCCAAGAGACTAGCGGGGCTGATGAGCAGTTCTTC
D: -; V: TRBV27; length: 15; J: TRBJ2-6; size: few; CDR3: CASSPSGTGANVLTF; DNA: TGTGCCAGCAGTCCCTCAGGGACTGGGGCCAACGTCCTGACTTTC
D: TRBD1; V: TRBV7-8; length: 16; J: TRBJ2-5; size: -; CDR3: CASSLVGTGDQEAQYF; DNA: TGTGCCAGCAGCTTAGTGGGGACAGGGGACCAAGAGGCCCAGTACTTC
D: -; V: TRBV4-3; length: 16; J: TRBJ2-7; size: -; CDR3: CASSQEAARGVHEQYF; DNA: TGCGCCAGCAGCCAAGAGGCCGCTCGAGGGGTCCACGAGCAGTACTTC
D: -; V: TRBV24-1; length: 15; J: TRBJ2-3; size: few; CDR3: CATSDLPTGADTQYF; DNA: TGTGCCACCAGTGATCTCCCCACGGGCGCAGATACGCAGTATTTT
D: -; V: TRBV29-1; length: 13; J: TRBJ2-1; size: -; CDR3: CSVEDTLASEQCF; DNA: TGCAGCGTTGAAGATACCCTAGCGAGTGAGCAGTGCTTC
D: TRBD1; V: TRBV11-2; length: 17; J: TRBJ1-1; size: few; CDR3: CASSRRRLTGVNTEAFF; DNA: TGTGCCAGCAGCCGGCGCCGATTAACAGGGGTTAACACTGAAGCTTTCTTT
D: -; V: TRBV6-1; length: 19; J: TRBJ2-4; size: few; CDR3: CASRPRVGGGTRVKNIQYF; DNA: TGTGCCAGCAGACCAAGGGTTGGGGGCGGAACAAGGGTCAAAAACATTCAGTACTTC
D: TRBD2; V: TRBV12-3/TRBV12-4; length: 17; J: TRBJ2-3; size: -; CDR3: CASSFPPGRGRPDTQYF; DNA: TGTGCCAGCAGTTTCCCGCCGGGGCGGGGGAGACCAGATACGCAGTATTTT
D: TRBD1; V: TRBV4-3; length: 16; J: TRBJ1-2; size: -; CDR3: CASSQQSAGGGYGYTF; DNA: TGCGCCAGCAGCCAGCAATCGGCAGGGGGCGGCTATGGCTACACCTTC
D: -; V: TRBV6-5; length: 13; J: TRBJ2-1; size: few; CDR3: CASSRLGYNEQFF; DNA: TGTGCCAGCAGTCGATTGGGGTACAATGAGCAGTTCTTC
D: -; V: TRBV4-1; length: 19; J: TRBJ2-6; size: -; CDR3: CASSQAEGQLYSGANVLTF; DNA: TGCGCCAGCAGCCAGGCGGAGGGGCAGTTGTACTCTGGGGCCAACGTCCTGACTTTC
D: TRBD1; V: TRBV12-3/TRBV12-4; length: 13; J: TRBJ2-7; size: few; CDR3: CASLQTGGFEQYF; DNA: TGTGCCAGCCTTCAGACAGGGGGCTTCGAGCAGTACTTC
D: -; V: TRBV29-1; length: 11; J: TRBJ2-2; size: -; CDR3: CSVELSGELFF; DNA: TGCAGCGTTGAACTTAGCGGGGAGCTGTTTTTT
D: -; V: TRBV28; length: 12; J: TRBJ2-1; size: few; CDR3: CASSRRYNEQFF; DNA: TGTGCCAGCAGCCGTAGGTACAATGAGCAGTTCTTC
D: TRBD2; V: TRBV6-2/TRBV6-3; length: 15; J: TRBJ2-7; size: -; CDR3: CASSHLLAGIYEQYF; DNA: TGTGCCAGCAGTCATCTACTAGCGGGCATCTACGAGCAGTACTTC
D: -; V: TRBV20-1; length: 15; J: TRBJ2-3; size: few; CDR3: CSARSWTALTDTQYF; DNA: TGCAGTGCTAGATCGTGGACAGCCCTCACAGATACGCAGTATTTT
D: TRBD1; V: TRBV28; length: 13; J: TRBJ2-7; size: few; CDR3: CASLGQGPHEQYF; DNA: TGTGCCAGCCTCGGACAGGGACCCCACGAGCAGTACTTC
D: -; V: TRBV7-9; length: 16; J: TRBJ1-2; size: -; CDR3: CASSLSGEFKFYGYTF; DNA: TGTGCCAGCAGCCTCTCGGGAGAGTTTAAATTCTATGGCTACACCTTC
D: TRBD1; V: TRBV20-1; length: 13; J: TRBJ2-7; size: -; CDR3: CSARVGQAYEQYF; DNA: TGCAGTGCTAGAGTGGGACAGGCCTACGAGCAGTACTTC
D: TRBD1; V: TRBV12-3/TRBV12-4; length: 15; J: TRBJ1-1; size: few; CDR3: CASSSRRTGGTEAFF; DNA: TGTGCCAGCAGTTCGCGTCGAACAGGGGGCACTGAAGCTTTCTTT
D: TRBD1; V: TRBV20-1; length: 15; J: TRBJ2-1; size: few; CDR3: CSAPYNGQGLNEQFF; DNA: TGCAGTGCTCCTTACAATGGACAGGGGTTGAATGAGCAGTTCTTC
D: TRBD2; V: TRBV7-3; length: 17; J: TRBJ2-1; size: few; CDR3: CASSLMGGLAGGNEQFF; DNA: TGTGCCAGCAGCTTAATGGGAGGTCTAGCGGGTGGCAATGAGCAGTTCTTC
D: -; V: TRBV5-1; length: 15; J: TRBJ2-3; size: -; CDR3: CASSSTGSRTDTQYF; DNA: TGCGCCAGCAGCTCCACGGGTAGTAGGACAGATACGCAGTATTTT
D: -; V: TRBV28; length: 14; J: TRBJ1-1; size: few; CDR3: CASSLNAGNTEAFF; DNA: TGTGCCAGCAGTTTAAATGCGGGGAACACTGAAGCTTTCTTT
D: TRBD1; V: TRBV28; length: 11; J: TRBJ1-2; size: -; CDR3: CATQTGVGYTF; DNA: TGTGCCACCCAGACAGGGGTAGGCTACACCTTC
D: TRBD2; V: TRBV29-1; length: 13; J: TRBJ2-5; size: -; CDR3: CSVPGGRRETRYF; DNA: TGCAGCGTCCCGGGAGGGAGGAGAGAGACCCGGTACTTC
D: -; V: TRBV15; length: 15; J: TRBJ2-3; size: many; CDR3: CATSRDPGHLGPQYF; DNA: TGTGCCACCAGCAGAGATCCGGGACACCTTGGACCGCAGTATTTT
D: -; V: TRBV11-1; length: 12; J: TRBJ2-7; size: -; CDR3: CASSFLGREQYF; DNA: TGTGCCAGCAGCTTCCTAGGGCGCGAGCAGTACTTC
D: -; V: TRBV20-1; length: 11; J: TRBJ1-3; size: -; CDR3: CSATPGNTIYF; DNA: TGCAGTGCTACCCCGGGCAACACCATATATTTT
D: TRBD2; V: TRBV9; length: 14; J: TRBJ2-7; size: few; CDR3: CASSVAGGLTEQYF; DNA: TGTGCCAGCAGCGTCGCGGGGGGCCTCACCGAGCAGTACTTC
D: TRBD1; V: TRBV30; length: 13; J: TRBJ1-2; size: few; CDR3: CASQGGLLYGYTF; DNA: TGTGCCTCCCAAGGGGGCCTTCTATATGGCTACACCTTC
D: -; V: TRBV20-1; length: 18; J: TRBJ1-4; size: -; CDR3: CSARDWAAGEEDFEKLFF; DNA: TGCAGTGCTAGAGACTGGGCGGCAGGGGAGGAGGACTTTGAAAAACTGTTTTTT
D: -; V: TRBV28; length: 15; J: TRBJ2-3; size: -; CDR3: CASRGWGAQGDTQYF; DNA: TGTGCCAGCAGGGGATGGGGGGCCCAAGGAGATACGCAGTATTTT
D: -; V: TRBV7-2; length: 16; J: TRBJ2-5; size: -; CDR3: CASSSGAARYQETQYF; DNA: TGTGCCAGCAGCTCCGGGGCCGCCCGGTACCAAGAGACCCAGTACTTC
D: -; V: TRBV12-3/TRBV12-4; length: 14; J: TRBJ2-7; size: few; CDR3: CASSFEGETYEQYF; DNA: TGTGCCAGCAGTTTTGAGGGGGAAACCTACGAGCAGTACTTC
D: -; V: TRBV20-1; length: 16; J: TRBJ2-3; size: -; CDR3: CSARGVSNDGADTQYF; DNA: TGCAGTGCTAGAGGCGTCTCTAACGACGGAGCAGATACGCAGTATTTT
D: -; V: TRBV6-1; length: 16; J: TRBJ1-6; size: few; CDR3: CVSSEARGRYNSPLHF; DNA: TGTGTCAGCAGTGAAGCGAGGGGGAGGTATAATTCACCCCTCCACTTT